By sample share, the clone carrying this T cell receptor beta chain is medium-sized. The antigen remains unidentified. The time point denotes: sample taken at primary tumor resection. Unsorted whole RNA samples from tumor, nontumor lung or frozen PBMC were sequenced. This sample was included in a study of spatial heterogeneity in lung cancer. Study-wide context: There were consistently more beta-chain sequences detected than alpha-chain sequences. Study results and limitations: Intratumoral expanded alpha and beta TCR counts were found to track tumor mutation counts.

Losses at the gene ends were 4 bases for V and 2 bases for J; bases not matched to a gene: 5. Germline values: CDR1 MDHEN, CDR2 SYDVKM. The CDR3 covers 14 residues. In TCRdb, the 5' RACE reads were re-called with MiXCR into one record per CDR3 protein. The data show a few thousand distinct CDR3 sequences, roughly 13% seen once. The sequencing here drew on lung tumor tissue, taken at surgery. The gene calls are TRBV28 and TRBJ2-7; 7 positions agree with TRBD1. This sequence was found in a female donor with early-stage non-small cell lung cancer. DNA for the CDR3: TGTGCCAGCAGTTACAGGGGCCCCACCTACGAGCAGTACTTC. Amino acids: CASSYRGPTYEQYF.